Included here is one T cell receptor (beta chain) sequence, with context. Its antigen remains unidentified. These data are taken from a study of cytomegalovirus exposure and HLA in healthy donors. These donors were members of the approximately 120-subject validation cohort, a group separate from the approximately 670-subject first cohort. The repertoire was sequenced with immunoSEQ multiplex PCR; TCRdb's copy has only in-frame clones and lacks some. The sample carries 200,000 or so clones, approximately 84% recorded once. V lost 6 bases to trimming and J lost 5 bases, with 16 bases between them. The germline V gene encodes CDR1 SGHAT and CDR2 FQNNGV. The CDR3 extends over 14 amino acids. Study results and limitations: Cytomegalovirus association was assigned to approximately 160 TCR beta chains.

This chain links TRBV11-2 with TRBJ2-5; TRBD2 might be the D (6 bases). The clonotype was recovered from a man aged 18 to 29 in good health and CMV-seropositive. The source material was PBMCs. The CDR3 sequence: CASSKAGTLETQYF. The CDR3 region has the DNA TGTGCCAGCAGTAAAGCCGGGACTCTGGAGACCCAGTACTTC. The full variable domain, in which reference TRBV11-2 and TRBJ2-5 provide the parts outside the CDR3, is EAGVAQSPRYKIIEKRQSVAFWCNPISGHATLYWYQQILGQGPKLLIQFQNNGVVDDSQLPKDRFSAERLKGVDSTLKIQPAKLEDSAVYLCASSKAGTLETQYFGPGTRLLVL.